A selection of T cell receptor beta chains follows, all from one sample in a study of shared clonotypes between healthy human individuals. Generated by immunoSEQ multiplex PCR, the TCRdb table keeps only in-frame clones and is missing some. The profile covers fewer than 1 million clones, with approximately 96% appearing a single time and less than 0.25% taken by the ten largest. Sequenced input: naive CD8+ T cells sorted from blood. The origin of the receptors is a young man in good health. The CDR3 runs from the conserved cysteine through the conserved F or W. D genes are given only for firm matches. Only part of the rows carry a size: once, few, many, or a class if the clone is expanded.

cdr3_length,j_call,clone_size,d_call,v_call,cdr3_aa,cdr3_nt
18,TRBJ2-3,-,-,TRBV27,CASSFPGTHQSRTDTQYF,TGTGCCAGCAGTTTCCCTGGGACACACCAAAGCCGCACAGATACGCAGTATTTT
14,TRBJ2-7,-,TRBD2,TRBV9,CASSVGGGPREQYF,TGTGCCAGCAGCGTTGGGGGAGGGCCGCGGGAGCAGTACTTC
17,TRBJ1-4,-,-,TRBV5-5,CASSLLRGDRPVAKLFF,TGTGCCAGCAGCTTATTGAGAGGGGATCGGCCCGTGGCAAAACTGTTTTTT
12,TRBJ2-5,-,-,TRBV19,CASSAYQETQYF,TGTGCCAGTAGCGCTTACCAAGAGACCCAGTACTTC
13,TRBJ2-7,-,-,TRBV18,CASSPGGGYEQYF,TGTGCCAGCTCACCAGGAGGGGGCTACGAGCAGTACTTC
15,TRBJ2-7,-,TRBD2,TRBV5-1,CASRPSGAPSYEQYF,TGCGCCAGCAGACCTAGCGGGGCACCGAGCTACGAGCAGTACTTC
13,TRBJ2-7,-,-,TRBV19,CASRTLDSYEQYF,TGTGCCAGTAGAACACTCGACAGCTACGAGCAGTACTTC
15,TRBJ2-3,-,TRBD1,TRBV5-1,CASSPDRVLTDTQYF,TGCGCCAGCAGCCCGGACAGGGTTCTCACAGATACGCAGTATTTT
16,TRBJ2-7,-,TRBD2,TRBV5-4,CARSGGGQPKDYEQYF,TGTGCCCGCAGCGGGGGGGGGCAGCCGAAGGACTACGAGCAGTACTTC
13,TRBJ2-1,-,TRBD1,TRBV10-3,CAIRTGTDDEQFF,TGTGCCATCAGAACCGGGACAGACGATGAGCAGTTCTTC
11,TRBJ2-7,-,-,TRBV27,CASSLFGEQYF,TGTGCCAGCAGTTTATTTGGTGAGCAGTACTTC
14,TRBJ1-2,-,-,TRBV2,CASLDRSALDGYTF,TGTGCCAGCCTGGACAGATCGGCACTTGATGGCTACACCTTC
17,TRBJ2-3,-,-,TRBV28,CATRGLAGRSSTDTQYF,TGTGCCACCAGGGGGCTAGCGGGCCGGTCTAGCACAGATACGCAGTATTTT
20,TRBJ2-7,-,TRBD2,TRBV29-1,CSVEDSGRRGTSGIQYEQYF,TGCAGCGTTGAAGATAGTGGTCGAAGGGGGACTAGCGGGATCCAGTACGAGCAGTACTTC
13,TRBJ1-3,-,-,TRBV10-3,CAISEYSPNTIYF,TGTGCCATCAGTGAATATTCGCCAAACACCATATATTTT
15,TRBJ1-4,-,-,TRBV10-2,CASSEPPGQGEKLFF,TGCGCCAGCAGTGAGCCGCCGGGACAAGGTGAAAAACTGTTTTTT
13,TRBJ1-1,once,-,TRBV15,CATSGGMNTEAFF,TGTGCCACCAGTGGGGGCATGAACACTGAAGCTTTCTTT
15,TRBJ2-3,-,TRBD2,TRBV5-1,CASSLAVSGTDTQYF,TGCGCCAGCAGCTTGGCTGTTAGCGGGACAGATACGCAGTATTTT
15,TRBJ2-3,-,TRBD1,TRBV19,CASSTGTGGADTQYF,TGTGCCAGTAGTACCGGGACAGGGGGCGCAGATACGCAGTATTTT
13,TRBJ2-7,-,-,TRBV7-2,CASSPRPSYEQYF,TGTGCCAGCAGCCCCCGCCCGTCCTACGAGCAGTACTTC
14,TRBJ2-7,-,TRBD2,TRBV9,CASSVEGTSNEQYF,TGTGCCAGCAGCGTAGAGGGGACTAGCAACGAGCAGTACTTC
11,TRBJ2-3,-,-,TRBV11-2,CASSSQDTQYF,TGTGCCAGCAGCTCCCAAGATACGCAGTATTTT
15,TRBJ2-1,-,TRBD2,TRBV5-4,CASSVSGSVYNEQFF,TGTGCCAGCAGCGTTAGCGGGAGCGTCTACAATGAGCAGTTCTTC
14,TRBJ1-1,-,TRBD1,TRBV2,CASMGTGRETEAFF,TGTGCCAGCATGGGGACAGGCAGGGAAACTGAAGCTTTCTTT
16,TRBJ2-3,-,TRBD1,TRBV7-9,CASSSPGQGVTDTQYF,TGTGCCAGCAGCTCACCGGGACAGGGGGTCACAGATACGCAGTATTTT
18,TRBJ1-4,-,-,TRBV7-9,CASSLEYEGAATNEKLFF,TGTGCCAGCAGCTTAGAGTATGAAGGGGCGGCAACTAATGAAAAACTGTTTTTT
15,TRBJ2-3,-,TRBD2,TRBV7-2,CASSLALAGDNTQYF,TGTGCCAGCAGCTTAGCACTAGCGGGTGACAATACGCAGTATTTT
15,TRBJ2-2,-,TRBD1,TRBV23-1,CASSQGTGNTGELFF,TGCGCCAGCAGTCAAGGGACAGGGAACACCGGGGAGCTGTTTTTT
12,TRBJ1-1,-,-,TRBV6-5,CASGAYDTEAFF,TGTGCAAGTGGGGCATATGACACTGAAGCTTTCTTT
12,TRBJ2-7,-,-,TRBV10-3,CAISESAYEQYF,TGTGCCATCAGTGAGTCGGCGTACGAGCAGTACTTC
15,TRBJ2-2,-,-,TRBV5-1,CASSLEVMVVGELFF,TGCGCCAGCAGCTTGGAAGTCATGGTGGTAGGGGAGCTGTTTTTT
15,TRBJ2-5,-,TRBD2,TRBV11-2,CASSTRLARQETQYF,TGTGCCAGCAGCACCCGACTAGCGAGGCAAGAGACCCAGTACTTC
13,TRBJ1-5,-,-,TRBV28,CASSLIRNQPQHF,TGTGCCAGCAGTTTAATAAGGAATCAGCCCCAGCATTTT
14,TRBJ2-7,-,-,TRBV7-8,CASRFLGSSYEQYF,TGTGCCAGCAGATTTTTGGGGAGCTCCTACGAGCAGTACTTC
15,TRBJ2-5,-,TRBD1,TRBV28,CASSSDRGPQETQYF,TGTGCCAGCAGTTCTGACAGGGGTCCCCAAGAGACCCAGTACTTC
17,TRBJ2-7,-,TRBD2,TRBV7-9,CASSRTSEGLSSYEQYF,TGTGCCAGCAGTAGGACTAGCGAAGGCCTAAGCTCCTACGAGCAGTACTTC
14,TRBJ2-7,-,-,TRBV6-5,CASSYSGGYYEQYF,TGTGCCAGCAGTTACTCCGGCGGTTATTACGAGCAGTACTTC
15,TRBJ2-1,once,-,TRBV27,CASSLEGENYNEQFF,TGTGCCAGCAGTTTGGAGGGAGAGAACTACAATGAGCAGTTCTTC
14,TRBJ2-5,-,-,TRBV11-2,CASSLSGLQETQYF,TGTGCCAGCAGCTTGTCGGGCCTTCAAGAGACCCAGTACTTC
13,TRBJ2-1,-,-,TRBV27,CASSPSGGRAQFF,TGTGCCAGCAGTCCTTCTGGCGGGCGGGCGCAGTTCTTC
17,TRBJ1-1,-,TRBD1,TRBV5-4,CASSRGAGQGLNTEAFF,TGTGCCAGCAGCCGAGGCGCGGGACAGGGATTGAACACTGAAGCTTTCTTT
14,TRBJ2-1,-,TRBD2,TRBV29-1,CSVLTSGNYNEQFF,TGCAGCGTTCTGACTAGCGGCAACTACAATGAGCAGTTCTTC
13,TRBJ2-2,-,-,TRBV10-2,CASSESWTGELFF,TGCGCCAGCAGTGAGTCCTGGACCGGGGAGCTGTTTTTT
13,TRBJ2-7,-,-,TRBV6-5,CASRVVPGDEQYF,TGTGCCAGCAGAGTGGTCCCTGGGGACGAGCAGTACTTC
13,TRBJ2-7,-,-,TRBV19,CASSYRESYEQYF,TGTGCCAGTAGTTACCGGGAGTCCTACGAGCAGTACTTC